The next 5 T cell receptor beta chains were all read from a single sample in a study of shared clonotypes between healthy human individuals. Profiling relied on immunoSEQ multiplex PCR, and the TCRdb table lists in-frame clones only, not all of them. In the table there are about 2.3 million clones, more than 80% of which are singletons. The sample taken for sequencing was naive CD4+ T cells from PBMCs. Subset noted: CD45RA+ positively selected. Receptor source: a man aged 18 to 29 in good health. Some clones in this sample may be carry-over from other donors' samples.

The chain links TRBV29-1 to TRBJ2-7; D ambiguous. V was trimmed by 7 bases and J by 1 base, leaving 8 bases between them. Germline CDR1 reads SQVTM; CDR2 reads ANQGSEA. The CDR3 loop spans 11 amino acids. The CDR3, as DNA: TGCAGCGGGGCTAGTTCCTACGAGCAGTACTTC. It codes for CSGASSYEQYF.

The CDR3 nucleotides read TGTGCCTGGAGTGTACCCCTGGGACTAGCGGGAGGCCATTCCTACGAGCAGTACTTC. Its translation is CAWSVPLGLAGGHSYEQYF. The chain combines TRBV30 with TRBJ2-7; TRBD2 matches 15 bases. This CDR3 has 19 amino acids. CDR1 and CDR2 (germline): GTSNPN, SVGIG (reference sequence). V trimming: 0 bases; J trimming: 1 base; junction bases outside the gene matches: 10.

This chain uses TRBV7-3 with TRBJ2-1, with D maybe TRBD2 (6 bases). CDR1 and CDR2 from the germline V gene are SGHTA and FQGTGA. The ends were cut back, 5 bases at V and 9 bases at J, with 14 bases in the middle. This CDR3 contains 13 residues. CDR3 loop: CASSRNPRGEQFF. The CDR3 DNA reads as TGTGCCAGCAGCAGAAACCCGCGGGGTGAGCAGTTCTTC.

This clone was seen just once. This sequence joins TRBV19 and TRBJ2-2; TRBD2 matches 7 bases. The CDR3 is 15 residues long. Germline values: CDR1 LNHDA, CDR2 SQIVND (reference sequence). After removal of 5 bases from V and 7 bases from J, the junction contained 10 bases not matched to a gene. The CDR3 sequence: CASSPAGRGVGELFF. In nucleotides, the CDR3 is TGTGCCAGTAGTCCCGCGGGGAGGGGTGTCGGGGAGCTGTTTTTT.

V is TRBV5-4 and J is TRBJ1-1; 7 nucleotides match TRBD1. The length of the CDR3 is 14 residues. Germline V lookup: CDR1 SGHNT, CDR2 YYREEE (reference sequence). V lost 4 bases, J lost 0 bases, and 3 bases stayed unmatched. The CDR3 protein is CASSRDSLNTEAFF. DNA of the CDR3: TGTGCCAGCAGCAGGGACAGCTTGAACACTGAAGCTTTCTTT.